Below are 16 T cell receptor beta chains sequenced from a single sample in a study of a mutant IDH1 vaccine in newly diagnosed glioma. Noted time point: week 11, during vaccination. Alongside topical imiquimod, each dose of vaccine comprised 300 ug of mutant IDH1 20-mer peptide. Libraries were prepared by immunoSEQ multiplex PCR; TCRdb keeps only in-frame clonotypes and omits some of them. The sample holds around 65,000 clones, around 80% seen once. These receptors' antigens are unknown. The input for sequencing was PBMCs, taken from a glioma patient whose treatment included an IDH1 peptide vaccine. These receptors were collected from a man between 50 and 59 years old with glioma.

The rearrangement uses TRBV5-1 and TRBJ2-7; 9 nucleotides match TRBD1. V gave up 4 bases and J gave up 7 bases; unmatched junction bases: 9. Germline values: CDR1 SGHRS, CDR2 YFSETQ. The length of the CDR3 is 14 residues. Here the CDR3 DNA reads TGCGCCAGCAGCCGGAGGACAGGGGATCGAGAGCAGTACTTC. It is translated as CASSRRTGDREQYF. The whole variable domain, remainder taken from reference TRBV5-1 and TRBJ2-7, is KAGVTQTPRYLIKTRGQQVTLSCSPISGHRSVSWYQQTPGQGLQFLFEYFSETQRNKGNFPGRFSGRQFSNSRSEMNVSTLELGDSALYLCASSRRTGDREQYFGPGTRLTVT.

A word on this clone: The junction departs from germline at one end; a sequencing error may be responsible. The chain has TRBV7-7 and TRBJ2-3; the D gene is possibly TRBD2 (6 bases). The germline V gene encodes CDR1 SSHAT and CDR2 FNYEAQ (reference sequence). The length of the CDR3 is 16 residues. This chain's CDR3 is CASSLGRGSSTDTQYF. DNA of the CDR3: TGTGCTAGCAGCTTAGGCCGGGGGTCTAGCACAGATACGCAGTATTTT.

The chain employs TRBV28 and TRBJ2-7; no clear D. V was trimmed by 3 bases and J by 4 bases, leaving 10 bases between them. Germline V CDR1 and CDR2: MDHEN, SYDVKM. The CDR3 is 13 amino acids. The CDR3 nucleotides are TGTGCCAGCAGTTTTTTGGCCCGGTACGAGCAGTACTTC. Translation gives CASSFLARYEQYF.

The CDR3 DNA reads as TGTGCCAGCAGTGAAGGATCGGGTTCCTACGAGCAGTACTTC. Translating it yields CASSEGSGSYEQYF. The chain has TRBV2 and TRBJ2-7; D remains ambiguous. Germline-derived CDR1 and CDR2 are SNHLY and FYNNEI. The CDR3 consists of 14 residues. V was pared by 1 base and J by 1 base, with 8 bases between.

This chain connects TRBV2 to TRBJ2-7, with D possibly being TRBD2 (5 bases). The CDR3 spans 14 residues. Germline lookup yields CDR1 SNHLY and CDR2 FYNNEI. Trimming took 6 bases from V and 4 from J, leaving 16 bases between them. The CDR3 spells CASRPPSAGYEQYF. CDR3 nucleotide sequence: TGTGCCAGCAGACCCCCCTCCGCGGGTTACGAGCAGTACTTC.

The genes are TRBV7-9 and TRBJ1-5; D is unclear. Trimming shortened V by 8 bases and J by 1 base, and 9 bases separated the two germline ends. The CDR3 runs 13 residues. The germline gives CDR1 SEHNR, CDR2 FQNEAQ (reference sequence). CDR3 nucleotides: TGTGCCAGCCAGATTAGGAGCAATCAGCCCCAGCATTTT. Residues: CASQIRSNQPQHF.

J is TRBJ2-2 and V is TRBV9; TRBD1 aligns across 9 bases. There are 16 residues in the CDR3. Germline V CDR1 and CDR2: SGDLS, YYNGEE. V lost 4 bases, J lost 1 base, and 5 bases stayed unmatched. The CDR3 reads CASSSWDRVNTGELFF. In DNA, the CDR3 is TGTGCCAGCAGCAGCTGGGACAGGGTGAACACCGGGGAGCTGTTTTTT.

This clone was detected a few times. The rearrangement links TRBV6-5 to TRBJ1-1; maybe TRBD1 (6 bases). The CDR3 is 13 amino acids. The germline CDR1 and CDR2 sequences are MNHEY and SVGAGI. V was clipped by 6 bases and J by 4 bases, with 12 bases between them. CDR3 nucleotide sequence: TGTGCCAGCAGAGAAATAGGGGGCACTGAAGCTTTCTTT. It is translated as CASREIGGTEAFF.

The CDR3 region has the DNA TGTGCCAGCTCACCAGGGAATAGCAATCAGCCCCAGCATTTT. Translation: CASSPGNSNQPQHF. The V call is TRBV18, the J call TRBJ1-5; D gene uncertain. Germline V gene lookup returns CDR1 KGHSH and CDR2 LQKENI. V was clipped by 2 bases and J by 0 bases, with 5 bases between them. CDR3 size: 14 residues.

The chain combines TRBV19 with TRBJ2-7; TRBD1 aligns across 7 bases. The V segment lost 11 bases and the J segment 0 bases; nucleotides outside the gene matches: 7. The germline gives CDR1 LNHDA, CDR2 SQIVND (reference sequence). This CDR3 is built from 13 residues. CDR3 loop: CASQGENSYEQYF. The CDR3 coding sequence is TGTGCCTCCCAGGGGGAGAACTCCTACGAGCAGTACTTC.

The chain uses TRBV7-9 and TRBJ2-1, with D possibly being TRBD2 (5 bases). This CDR3 has 15 amino acids. V lost 9 bases to trimming and J lost 0 bases, with 15 bases between them. The germline V gene has CDR1 SEHNR and CDR2 FQNEAQ (reference sequence). The CDR3 sequence: CASVSGLSSYNEQFF. For the CDR3, the DNA is TGTGCCAGTGTAAGCGGACTTAGCTCCTACAATGAGCAGTTCTTC.

The genes are TRBV4-1 and TRBJ2-7; TRBD2 matches at 8 bases. The CDR3 covers 16 residues. V was clipped by 1 base and J by 0 bases; unmatched bases: 5. Per germline, CDR1 MGHRA and CDR2 YSYEKL. CDR3 residues: CASSQARGGSSYEQYF. The CDR3, as DNA: TGCGCCAGCAGCCAAGCTCGGGGGGGGAGCTCCTACGAGCAGTACTTC.

This chain connects TRBV6-4 to TRBJ2-7; D gene ambiguous. CDR3 length: 13 amino acids. Germline V lookup: CDR1 MRHNA, CDR2 SNTAGT. The V and J ends lost 9 bases and 7 bases respectively, with 19 bases between them. The CDR3 DNA reads TGTGCCAGTTCATTCGAGCCTGGTAGGGAGCAGTACTTC. It codes for CASSFEPGREQYF.

In this sample, this clone turned up a few times. The chain is built from TRBV19 and TRBJ2-3; 8 nucleotides align to TRBD2. The CDR3 spans 15 residues. With V trimmed by 7 bases and J by 1 base, 7 bases remained unmatched. In germline, CDR1 is LNHDA, CDR2 SQIVND (reference sequence). DNA of the CDR3: TGTGCCAGTACATGGCGGGGGGCACGCACAGATACGCAGTATTTT. It yields the protein CASTWRGARTDTQYF.

This clone was observed a handful of times. The chain employs TRBV25-1 and TRBJ1-5; TRBD1 aligns across 8 bases. After removal of 4 bases from V and 5 bases from J, the junction contained 4 bases not matched to a gene. Looked up from germline, CDR1 is MGHDK and CDR2 is SYGVNS. The CDR3 covers 14 residues. This CDR3 reads CASSVGTGHQPQHF. CDR3 sequence (DNA): TGTGCCAGCAGTGTTGGGACAGGACATCAGCCCCAGCATTTT.

The chain carries TRBV4-1 and TRBJ1-1; possible D gene TRBD1, 5 bases. The CDR3 runs to 15 residues. V lost 0 bases and J 0 bases, leaving 8 bases between the germline ends. Per the germline V gene, CDR1 is MGHRA and CDR2 is YSYEKL. The CDR3: CASSQDPGLNTEAFF. DNA of the CDR3: TGCGCCAGCAGCCAAGATCCAGGGTTGAACACTGAAGCTTTCTTT.